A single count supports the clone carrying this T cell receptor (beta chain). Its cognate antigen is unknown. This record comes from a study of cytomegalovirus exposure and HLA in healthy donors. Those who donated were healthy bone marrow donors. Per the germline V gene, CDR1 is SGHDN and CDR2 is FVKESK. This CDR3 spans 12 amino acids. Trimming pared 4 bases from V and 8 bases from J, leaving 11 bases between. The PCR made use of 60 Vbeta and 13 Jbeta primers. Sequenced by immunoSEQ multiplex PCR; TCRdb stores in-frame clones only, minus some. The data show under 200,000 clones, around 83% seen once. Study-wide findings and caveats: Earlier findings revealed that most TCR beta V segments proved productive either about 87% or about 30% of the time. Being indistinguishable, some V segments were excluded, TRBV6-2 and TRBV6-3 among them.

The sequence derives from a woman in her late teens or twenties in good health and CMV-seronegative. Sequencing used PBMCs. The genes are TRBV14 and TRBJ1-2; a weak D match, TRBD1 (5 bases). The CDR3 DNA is TGTGCCAGCAGCCGCGTAAGGGGCGGCTACACCTTC. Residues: CASSRVRGGYTF.